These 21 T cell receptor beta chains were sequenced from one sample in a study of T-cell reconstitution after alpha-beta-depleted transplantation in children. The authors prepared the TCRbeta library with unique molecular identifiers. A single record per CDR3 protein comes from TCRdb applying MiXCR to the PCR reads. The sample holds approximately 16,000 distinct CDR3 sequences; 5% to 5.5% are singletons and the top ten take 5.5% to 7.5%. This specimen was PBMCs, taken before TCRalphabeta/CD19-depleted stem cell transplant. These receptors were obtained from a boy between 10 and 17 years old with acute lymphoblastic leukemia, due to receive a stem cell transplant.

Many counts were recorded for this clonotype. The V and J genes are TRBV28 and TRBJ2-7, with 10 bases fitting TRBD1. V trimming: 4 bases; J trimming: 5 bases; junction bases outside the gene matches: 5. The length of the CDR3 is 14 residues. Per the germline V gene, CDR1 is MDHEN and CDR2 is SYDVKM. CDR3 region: CASSSPGQGNEQYF. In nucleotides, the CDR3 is TGTGCCAGCAGTTCGCCGGGACAGGGGAACGAGCAGTACTTC.

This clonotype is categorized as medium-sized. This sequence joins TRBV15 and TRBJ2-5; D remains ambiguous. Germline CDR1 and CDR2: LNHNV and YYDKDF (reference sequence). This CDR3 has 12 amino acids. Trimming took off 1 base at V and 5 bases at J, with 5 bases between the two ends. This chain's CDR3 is CATSRGDETQYF. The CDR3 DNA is TGTGCCACCAGCAGAGGAGATGAGACCCAGTACTTC.

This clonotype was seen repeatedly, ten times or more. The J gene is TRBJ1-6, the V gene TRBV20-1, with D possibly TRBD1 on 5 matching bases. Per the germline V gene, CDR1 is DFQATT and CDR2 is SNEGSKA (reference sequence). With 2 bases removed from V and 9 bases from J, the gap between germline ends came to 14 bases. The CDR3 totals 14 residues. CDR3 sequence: CSARTGAGISPLHF. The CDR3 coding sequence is TGCAGTGCTAGAACCGGGGCCGGCATTTCACCCCTCCACTTT.

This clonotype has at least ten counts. The CDR3 loop reads CASSLARWSATNEKLFF. The CDR3 DNA is TGCGCCAGCAGCTTGGCCCGGTGGAGTGCAACTAATGAAAAACTGTTTTTT. The genes are TRBV5-1 and TRBJ1-4; D remains ambiguous. The germline V gene has CDR1 SGHRS and CDR2 YFSETQ. The CDR3 runs 17 residues. V was shortened by 0 bases and J by 0 bases, with 12 bases between the two germline ends. Complete variable domain (other parts from reference TRBV5-1 and TRBJ1-4): KAGVTQTPRYLIKTRGQQVTLSCSPISGHRSVSWYQQTPGQGLQFLFEYFSETQRNKGNFPGRFSGRQFSNSRSEMNVSTLELGDSALYLCASSLARWSATNEKLFFGSGTQLSVL.

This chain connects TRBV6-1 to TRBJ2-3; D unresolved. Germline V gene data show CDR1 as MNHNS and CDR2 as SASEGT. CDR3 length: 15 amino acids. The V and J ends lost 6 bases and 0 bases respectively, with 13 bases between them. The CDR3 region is CASSLLIDSTDTQYF. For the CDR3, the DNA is TGTGCCAGCAGCCTACTAATAGACAGCACAGATACGCAGTATTTT.

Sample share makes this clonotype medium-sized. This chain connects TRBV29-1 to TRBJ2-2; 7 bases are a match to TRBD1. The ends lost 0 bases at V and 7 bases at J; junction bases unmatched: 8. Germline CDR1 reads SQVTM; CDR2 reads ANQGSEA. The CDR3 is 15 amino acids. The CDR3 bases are TGCAGCGTTGAAGAGGATAAGGGGGCTGTCGGGGAGCTGTTTTTT. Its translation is CSVEEDKGAVGELFF.

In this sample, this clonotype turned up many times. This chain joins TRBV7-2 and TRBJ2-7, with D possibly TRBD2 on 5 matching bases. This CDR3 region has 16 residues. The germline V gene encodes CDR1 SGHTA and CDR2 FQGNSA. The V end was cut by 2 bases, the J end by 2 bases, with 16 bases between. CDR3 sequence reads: CASSLMASPQAYEQYF. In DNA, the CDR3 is TGTGCCAGCAGCTTAATGGCTAGCCCTCAGGCCTACGAGCAGTACTTC.

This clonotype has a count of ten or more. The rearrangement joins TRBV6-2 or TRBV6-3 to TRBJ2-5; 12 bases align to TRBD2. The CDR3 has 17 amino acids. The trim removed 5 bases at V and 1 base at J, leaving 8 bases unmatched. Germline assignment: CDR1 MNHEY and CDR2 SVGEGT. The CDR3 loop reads CASSGTSGHSSQETQYF. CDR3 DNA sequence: TGTGCCAGCAGTGGGACTAGCGGGCATTCTTCCCAAGAGACCCAGTACTTC.

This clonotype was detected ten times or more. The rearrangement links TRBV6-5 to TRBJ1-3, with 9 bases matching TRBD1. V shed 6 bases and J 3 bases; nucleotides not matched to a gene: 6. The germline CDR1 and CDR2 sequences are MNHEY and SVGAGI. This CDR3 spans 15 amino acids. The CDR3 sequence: CASSYDRGYGNTIYF. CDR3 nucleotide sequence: TGTGCCAGCAGCTATGACAGGGGGTATGGAAACACCATATATTTT.

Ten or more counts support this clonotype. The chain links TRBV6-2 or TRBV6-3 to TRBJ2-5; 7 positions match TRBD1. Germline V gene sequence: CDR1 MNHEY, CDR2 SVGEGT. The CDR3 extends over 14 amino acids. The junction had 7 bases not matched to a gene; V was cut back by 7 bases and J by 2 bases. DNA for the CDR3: TGTGCCAGCACCCTCGGACAGGTTCAAGAGACCCAGTACTTC. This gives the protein CASTLGQVQETQYF.

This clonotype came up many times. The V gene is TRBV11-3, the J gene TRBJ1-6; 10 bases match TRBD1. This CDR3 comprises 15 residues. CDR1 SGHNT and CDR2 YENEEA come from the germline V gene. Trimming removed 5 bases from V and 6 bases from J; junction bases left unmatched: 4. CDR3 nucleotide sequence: TGTGCCAGCAGCCGCCGGGACAGGGGTAATTCACCCCTCCACTTT. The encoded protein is CASSRRDRGNSPLHF.

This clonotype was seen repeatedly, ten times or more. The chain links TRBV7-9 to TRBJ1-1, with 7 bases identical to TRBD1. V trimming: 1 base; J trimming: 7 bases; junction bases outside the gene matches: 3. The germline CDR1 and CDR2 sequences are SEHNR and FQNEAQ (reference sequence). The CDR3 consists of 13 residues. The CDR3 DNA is TGTGCCAGCAGCTTAGGTGCAGGGGGTGAAGCTTTCTTT. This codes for CASSLGAGGEAFF.

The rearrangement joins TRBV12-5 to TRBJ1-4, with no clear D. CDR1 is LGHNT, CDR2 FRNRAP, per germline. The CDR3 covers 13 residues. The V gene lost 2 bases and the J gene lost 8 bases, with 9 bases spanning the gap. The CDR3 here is CASGLRGQEKLFF. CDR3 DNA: TGTGCTAGTGGTTTGAGAGGGCAGGAAAAACTGTTTTTT.

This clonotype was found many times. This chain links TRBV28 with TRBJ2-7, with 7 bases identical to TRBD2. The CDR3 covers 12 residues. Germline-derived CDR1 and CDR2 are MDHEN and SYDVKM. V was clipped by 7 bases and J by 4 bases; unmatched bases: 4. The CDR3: CASTLRGYEQYF. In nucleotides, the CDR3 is TGTGCCAGCACCCTGCGGGGGTACGAGCAGTACTTC.

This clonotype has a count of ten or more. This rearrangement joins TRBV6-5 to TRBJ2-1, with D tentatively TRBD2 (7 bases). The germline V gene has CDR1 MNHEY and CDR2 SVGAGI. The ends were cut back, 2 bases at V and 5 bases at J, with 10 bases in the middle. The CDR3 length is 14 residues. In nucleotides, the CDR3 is TGTGCCAGCAGTTACGGGGGGGCCCACAATGAGCAGTTCTTC. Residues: CASSYGGAHNEQFF.

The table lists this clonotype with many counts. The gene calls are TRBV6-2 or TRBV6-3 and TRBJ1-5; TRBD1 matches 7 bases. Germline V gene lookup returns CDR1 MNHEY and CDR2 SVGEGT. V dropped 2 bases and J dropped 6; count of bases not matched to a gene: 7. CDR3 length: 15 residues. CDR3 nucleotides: TGTGCCAGCAGTTACACACAGGGGTTCGGTCAGCCCCAGCATTTT. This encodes CASSYTQGFGQPQHF.

The CDR3 DNA reads TGTGCCAGCAGCCCCGGCAGGGTTTGGGGGTACACAGATACGCAGTATTTT. It yields the protein CASSPGRVWGYTDTQYF. This sequence joins TRBV5-7 and TRBJ2-3; D assignment may be TRBD1 or TRBD2 (5 bases each). TRBV5-7 qualifies as an ORF whose function is uncertain. The CDR3 has 17 residues. V was trimmed by 4 bases and J by 2 bases, leaving 20 bases between them.

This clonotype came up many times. The CDR3 coding sequence is TGTGCCAGCAGCTTAGATGCCACAGGGATTACTGAAGCTTTCTTT. Amino acids: CASSLDATGITEAFF. The chain has TRBV7-2 and TRBJ1-1; possible D gene TRBD1, 6 bases. Germline values: CDR1 SGHTA, CDR2 FQGNSA. The ends were cut back, 1 base at V and 5 bases at J, with 14 bases in the middle. CDR3 length equals 15 residues.

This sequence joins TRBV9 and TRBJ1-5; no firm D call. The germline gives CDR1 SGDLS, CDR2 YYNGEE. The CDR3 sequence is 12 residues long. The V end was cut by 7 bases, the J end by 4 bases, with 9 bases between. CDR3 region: CASGKRNQPQHF. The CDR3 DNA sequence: TGTGCCAGCGGAAAACGGAATCAGCCCCAGCATTTT.

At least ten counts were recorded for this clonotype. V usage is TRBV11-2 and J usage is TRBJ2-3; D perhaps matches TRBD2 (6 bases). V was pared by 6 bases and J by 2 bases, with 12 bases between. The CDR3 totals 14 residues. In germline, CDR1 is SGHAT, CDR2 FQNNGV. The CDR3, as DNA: TGTGCCAGCAGATCCCGGACTAACACAGATACGCAGTATTTT. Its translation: CASRSRTNTDTQYF. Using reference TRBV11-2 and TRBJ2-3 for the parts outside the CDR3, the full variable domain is EAGVAQSPRYKIIEKRQSVAFWCNPISGHATLYWYQQILGQGPKLLIQFQNNGVVDDSQLPKDRFSAERLKGVDSTLKIQPAKLEDSAVYLCASRSRTNTDTQYFGPGTRLTVL.

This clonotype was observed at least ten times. CDR3 nucleotide sequence: TGTGCCAGCAGCTTGGGGGGGACCCTTAACTATGGCTACACCTTC. Its translation is CASSLGGTLNYGYTF. The chain carries TRBV11-2 and TRBJ1-2, with TRBD1 as a possible D gene (5 bases). This CDR3 has 15 residues. The V end lost 3 bases, the J end lost 1 base, and 12 bases lay between the germline ends. Per germline, CDR1 SGHAT and CDR2 FQNNGV.